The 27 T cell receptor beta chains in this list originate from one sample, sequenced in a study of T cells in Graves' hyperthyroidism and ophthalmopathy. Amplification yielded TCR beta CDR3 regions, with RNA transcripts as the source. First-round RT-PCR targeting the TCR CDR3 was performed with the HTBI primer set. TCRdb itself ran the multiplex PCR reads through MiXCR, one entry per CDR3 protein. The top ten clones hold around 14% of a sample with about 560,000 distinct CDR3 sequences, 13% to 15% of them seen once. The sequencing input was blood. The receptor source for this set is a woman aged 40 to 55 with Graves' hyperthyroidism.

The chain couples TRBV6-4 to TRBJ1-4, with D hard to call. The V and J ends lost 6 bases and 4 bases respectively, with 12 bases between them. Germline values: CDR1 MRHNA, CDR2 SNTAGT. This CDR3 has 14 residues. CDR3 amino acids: CASSLREINEKLFF. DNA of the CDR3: TGTGCCAGCAGCCTACGGGAGATTAATGAAAAACTGTTTTTT.

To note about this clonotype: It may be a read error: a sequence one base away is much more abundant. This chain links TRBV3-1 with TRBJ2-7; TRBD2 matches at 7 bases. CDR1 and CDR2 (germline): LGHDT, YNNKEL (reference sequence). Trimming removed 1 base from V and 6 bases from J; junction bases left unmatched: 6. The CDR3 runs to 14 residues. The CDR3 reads CASSQGPGGSEQYF. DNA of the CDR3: TGTGCCAGCAGCCAAGGCCCCGGGGGGAGCGAGCAGTACTTC.

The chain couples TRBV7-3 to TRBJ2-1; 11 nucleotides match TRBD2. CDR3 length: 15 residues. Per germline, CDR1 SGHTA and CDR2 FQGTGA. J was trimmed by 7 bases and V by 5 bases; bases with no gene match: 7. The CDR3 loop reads CASSISGRAWNEQFF. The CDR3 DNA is TGTGCCAGCAGCATTAGCGGGAGGGCGTGGAATGAGCAGTTCTTC.

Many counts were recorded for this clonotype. The CDR3 bases are TGTGCCAGCAGCATCGGGACAGGCTACGAGCAGTACTTC. Its translation is CASSIGTGYEQYF. This chain joins TRBV7-9 and TRBJ2-7; 8 bases align to TRBD1. CDR1 and CDR2 (germline): SEHNR, FQNEAQ (reference sequence). After removal of 5 bases from V and 3 bases from J, the junction contained 3 bases not matched to a gene. The CDR3 has 13 residues. The full variable domain, rest sourced from reference TRBV7-9 and TRBJ2-7, is DTGVSQNPRHKITKRGQNVTFRCDPISEHNRLYWYRQTLGQGPEFLTYFQNEAQLEKSRLLSDRFSAERPKGSFSTLEIQRTEQGDSAMYLCASSIGTGYEQYFGPGTRLTVT.

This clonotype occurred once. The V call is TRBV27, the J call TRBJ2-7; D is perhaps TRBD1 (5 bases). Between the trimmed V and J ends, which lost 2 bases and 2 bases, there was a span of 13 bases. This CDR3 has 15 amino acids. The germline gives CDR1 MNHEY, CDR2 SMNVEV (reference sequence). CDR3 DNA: TGTGCCAGCAGTTTAAGTCTAGTGGGGCCCTACGAGCAGTACTTC. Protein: CASSLSLVGPYEQYF.

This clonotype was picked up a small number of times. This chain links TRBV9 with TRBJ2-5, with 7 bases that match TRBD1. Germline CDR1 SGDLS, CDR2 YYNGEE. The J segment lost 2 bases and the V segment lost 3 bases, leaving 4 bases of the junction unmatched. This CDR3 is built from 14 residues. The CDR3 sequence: CASSARDSQETQYF. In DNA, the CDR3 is TGTGCCAGCAGCGCACGGGACAGTCAAGAGACCCAGTACTTC. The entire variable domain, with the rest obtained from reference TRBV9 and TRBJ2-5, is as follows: DSGVTQTPKHLITATGQRVTLRCSPRSGDLSVYWYQQSLDQGLQFLIQYYNGEERAKGNILERFSAQQFPDLHSELNLSSLELGDSALYFCASSARDSQETQYFGPGTRLLVL.

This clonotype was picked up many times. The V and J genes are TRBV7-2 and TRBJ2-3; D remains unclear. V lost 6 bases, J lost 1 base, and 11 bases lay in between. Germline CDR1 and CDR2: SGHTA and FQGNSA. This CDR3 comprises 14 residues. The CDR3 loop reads CASRSAGGTDTQYF. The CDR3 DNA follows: TGTGCCAGCAGGTCGGCAGGTGGCACAGATACGCAGTATTTT.

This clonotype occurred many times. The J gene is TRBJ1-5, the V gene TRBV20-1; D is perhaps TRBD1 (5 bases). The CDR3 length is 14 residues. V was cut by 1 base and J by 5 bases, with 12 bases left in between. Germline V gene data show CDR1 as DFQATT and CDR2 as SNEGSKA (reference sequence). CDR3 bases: TGCAGTGCTAGAGGATCCAGGGCTTATCAGCCCCAGCATTTT. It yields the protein CSARGSRAYQPQHF.

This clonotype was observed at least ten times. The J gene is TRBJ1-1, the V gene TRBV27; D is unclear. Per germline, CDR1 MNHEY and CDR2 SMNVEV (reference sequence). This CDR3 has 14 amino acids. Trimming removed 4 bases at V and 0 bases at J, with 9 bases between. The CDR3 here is CASSSGAMNTEAFF. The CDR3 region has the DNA TGTGCCAGCAGTTCGGGCGCTATGAACACTGAAGCTTTCTTT.

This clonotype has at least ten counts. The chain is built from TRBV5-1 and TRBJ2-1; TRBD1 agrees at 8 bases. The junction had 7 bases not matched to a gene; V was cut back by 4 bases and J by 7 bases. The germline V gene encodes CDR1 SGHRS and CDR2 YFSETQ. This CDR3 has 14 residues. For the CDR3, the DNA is TGCGCCAGCAGCGCCATACAGGGGGTGAATGAGCAGTTCTTC. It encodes CASSAIQGVNEQFF.

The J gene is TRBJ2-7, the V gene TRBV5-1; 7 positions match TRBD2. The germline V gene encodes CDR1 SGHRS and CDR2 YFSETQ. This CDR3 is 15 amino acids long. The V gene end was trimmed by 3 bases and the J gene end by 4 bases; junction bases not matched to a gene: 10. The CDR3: CASSSSAGVSYEQYF. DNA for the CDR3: TGCGCCAGCAGCTCCTCCGCGGGAGTTTCGTACGAGCAGTACTTC. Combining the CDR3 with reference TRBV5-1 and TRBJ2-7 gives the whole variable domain KAGVTQTPRYLIKTRGQQVTLSCSPISGHRSVSWYQQTPGQGLQFLFEYFSETQRNKGNFPGRFSGRQFSNSRSEMNVSTLELGDSALYLCASSSSAGVSYEQYFGPGTRLTVT.

The CDR3 region has the DNA TGTGCCAGCAGCAGTTCTCGAGGGACTCAGTACTTC. Translation: CASSSSRGTQYF. The chain is built from TRBV11-2 and TRBJ2-5, with D perhaps matching TRBD2 (6 bases). The CDR3 sequence is 12 residues long. The V and J ends lost 5 bases and 11 bases respectively, with 15 bases between them. Per the germline V gene, CDR1 is SGHAT and CDR2 is FQNNGV.

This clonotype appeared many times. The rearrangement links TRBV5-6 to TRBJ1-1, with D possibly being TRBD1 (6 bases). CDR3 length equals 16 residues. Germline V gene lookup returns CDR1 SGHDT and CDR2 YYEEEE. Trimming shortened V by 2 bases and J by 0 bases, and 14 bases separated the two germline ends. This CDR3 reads CASSFQGGGMNTEAFF. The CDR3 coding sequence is TGTGCCAGCAGCTTCCAAGGGGGGGGCATGAACACTGAAGCTTTCTTT.

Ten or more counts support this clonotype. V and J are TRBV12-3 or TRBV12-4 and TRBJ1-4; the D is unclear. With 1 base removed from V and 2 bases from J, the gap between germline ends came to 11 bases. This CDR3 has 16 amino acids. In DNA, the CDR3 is TGTGCCAGCAGTTTAGGCCAGAGGGCGACTAATGAAAAACTGTTTTTT. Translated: CASSLGQRATNEKLFF.

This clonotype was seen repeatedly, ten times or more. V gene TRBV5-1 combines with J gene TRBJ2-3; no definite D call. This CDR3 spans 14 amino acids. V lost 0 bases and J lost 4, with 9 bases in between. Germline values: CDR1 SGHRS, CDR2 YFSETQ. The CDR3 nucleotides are TGCGCCAGCAGCTTGGAGGCAAATCCAGATACGCAGTATTTT. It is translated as CASSLEANPDTQYF.

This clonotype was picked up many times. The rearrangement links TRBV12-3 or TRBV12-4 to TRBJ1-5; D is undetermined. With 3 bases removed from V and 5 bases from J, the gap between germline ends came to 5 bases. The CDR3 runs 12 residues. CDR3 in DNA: TGTGCCAGCAGTTTTCCCTATCAGCCCCAGCATTTT. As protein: CASSFPYQPQHF.

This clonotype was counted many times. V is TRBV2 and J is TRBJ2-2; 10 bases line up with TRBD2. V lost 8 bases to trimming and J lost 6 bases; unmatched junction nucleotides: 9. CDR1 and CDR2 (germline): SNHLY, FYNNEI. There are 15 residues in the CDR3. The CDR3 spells CASGYSGRASGELFF. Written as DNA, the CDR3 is TGTGCCAGCGGATACAGCGGGAGGGCCTCCGGGGAGCTGTTTTTT.

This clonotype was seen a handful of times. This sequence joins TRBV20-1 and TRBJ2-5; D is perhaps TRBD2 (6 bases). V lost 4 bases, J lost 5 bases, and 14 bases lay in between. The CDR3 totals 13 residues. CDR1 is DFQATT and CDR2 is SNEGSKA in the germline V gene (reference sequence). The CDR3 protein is CSAKVPGVETQYF. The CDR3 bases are TGCAGTGCTAAAGTTCCGGGAGTCGAGACCCAGTACTTC.

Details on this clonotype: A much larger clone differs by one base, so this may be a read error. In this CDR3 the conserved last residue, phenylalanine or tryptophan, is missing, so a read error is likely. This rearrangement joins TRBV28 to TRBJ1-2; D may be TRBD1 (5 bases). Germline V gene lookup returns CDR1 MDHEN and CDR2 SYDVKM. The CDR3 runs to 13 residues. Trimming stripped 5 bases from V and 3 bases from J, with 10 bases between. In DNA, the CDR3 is TGTGCCAGCAGTCCCGGGGCTGACTATGGCTACACCCTC. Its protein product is CASSPGADYGYTL.

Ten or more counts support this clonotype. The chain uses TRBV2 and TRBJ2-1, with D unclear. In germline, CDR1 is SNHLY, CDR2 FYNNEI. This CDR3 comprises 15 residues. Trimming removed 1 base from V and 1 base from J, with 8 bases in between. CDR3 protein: CASSEGVLSYNEQFF. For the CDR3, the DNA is TGTGCCAGCAGTGAAGGCGTTCTTTCCTACAATGAGCAGTTCTTC.

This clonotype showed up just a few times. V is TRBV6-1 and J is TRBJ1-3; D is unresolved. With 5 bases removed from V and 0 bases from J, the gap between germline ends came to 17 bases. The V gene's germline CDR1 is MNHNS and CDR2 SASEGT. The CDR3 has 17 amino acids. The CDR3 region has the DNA TGTGCCAGCAGTCAACCTGTGGGTGGCAACTCTGGAAACACCATATATTTT. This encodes CASSQPVGGNSGNTIYF.

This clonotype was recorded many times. The CDR3: CASSQDSGGGLLYGYTF. The CDR3 DNA reads TGTGCCAGCAGCCAAGATTCAGGGGGAGGATTATTATATGGCTACACCTTC. V gene TRBV3-1 combines with J gene TRBJ1-2; 7 nucleotides agree with TRBD1. CDR3 length equals 17 residues. V lost 0 bases and J lost 5; bases outside the gene matches: 12. Germline V gene lookup returns CDR1 LGHDT and CDR2 YNNKEL (reference sequence).

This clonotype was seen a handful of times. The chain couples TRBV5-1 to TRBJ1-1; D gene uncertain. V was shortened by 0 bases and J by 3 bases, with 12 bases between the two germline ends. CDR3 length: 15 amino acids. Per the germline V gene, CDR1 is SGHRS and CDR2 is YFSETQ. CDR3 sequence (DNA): TGCGCCAGCAGCTTGGAAGGGAACAGTTACACTGAAGCTTTCTTT. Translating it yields CASSLEGNSYTEAFF.

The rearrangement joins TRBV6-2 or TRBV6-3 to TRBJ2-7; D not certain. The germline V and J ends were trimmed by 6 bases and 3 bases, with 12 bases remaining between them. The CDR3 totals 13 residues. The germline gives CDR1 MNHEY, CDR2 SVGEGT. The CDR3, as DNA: TGTGCCAGCAGCCCGGACGGCTTCTACGAGCAGTACTTC. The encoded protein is CASSPDGFYEQYF.

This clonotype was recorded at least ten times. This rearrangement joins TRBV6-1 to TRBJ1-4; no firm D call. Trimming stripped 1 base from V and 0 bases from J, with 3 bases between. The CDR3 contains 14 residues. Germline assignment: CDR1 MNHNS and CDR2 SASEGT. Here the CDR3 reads CASSEGATNEKLFF. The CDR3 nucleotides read TGTGCCAGCAGTGAAGGAGCAACTAATGAAAAACTGTTTTTT.

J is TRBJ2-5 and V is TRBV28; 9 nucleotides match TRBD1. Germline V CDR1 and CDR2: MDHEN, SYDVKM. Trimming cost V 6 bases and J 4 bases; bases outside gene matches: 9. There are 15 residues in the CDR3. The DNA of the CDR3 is TGTGCCAGCAGCAAACCGGGACAGGGAAGAGAGACCCAGTACTTC. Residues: CASSKPGQGRETQYF. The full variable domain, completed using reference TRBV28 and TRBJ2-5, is DVKVTQSSRYLVKRTGEKVFLECVQDMDHENMFWYRQDPGLGLRLIYFSYDVKMKEKGDIPEGYSVSREKKERFSLILESASTNQTSMYLCASSKPGQGRETQYFGPGTRLLVL.

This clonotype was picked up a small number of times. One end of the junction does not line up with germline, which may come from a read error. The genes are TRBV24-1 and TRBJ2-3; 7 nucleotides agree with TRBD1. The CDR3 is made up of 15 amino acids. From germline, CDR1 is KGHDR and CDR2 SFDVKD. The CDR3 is CVTSPRGLLTDTQYF. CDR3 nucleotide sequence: TGTGTCACCAGTCCAAGGGGGCTCCTAACAGATACGCAGTATTTT.